Listed here are 27 T cell receptor beta chains from one sample, sequenced in a study of B cell selection in AIRE deficiency. Clones were sequenced by immunoSEQ multiplex PCR, and TCRdb holds only the in-frame ones, with some missing. The sample has tens of thousands of clones, less than 97% seen once. CD4+CD127+ cells were sorted as the conventional CD4 T cells. The sequencing sample was made of CD4+CD127+ conventional T cells sorted from PBMCs. The receptors come from a human donor in good health.

In DNA, the CDR3 is TGTGCCAGCAGAGAAGACGGCAGCCTGTCCGAGCAGTACTTC. Translated, it gives CASREDGSLSEQYF. The V call is TRBV28, the J call TRBJ2-7, with no clear D. This CDR3 contains 14 residues. Between the trimmed V and J ends, which lost 6 bases and 6 bases, there was a span of 18 bases. Looked up from germline, CDR1 is MDHEN and CDR2 is SYDVKM.

V gene TRBV11-2 combines with J gene TRBJ2-2; D is undetermined. The CDR3 length is 15 residues. Between the trimmed V and J ends, which lost 5 bases and 5 bases, there was a span of 15 bases. Germline values: CDR1 SGHAT, CDR2 FQNNGV. The CDR3 DNA reads as TGTGCCAGCAGCCCGCGGATTCTGATTACCGGGGAGCTGTTTTTT. The encoded protein is CASSPRILITGELFF. Filled out from reference TRBV11-2 and TRBJ2-2, the complete variable domain reads EAGVAQSPRYKIIEKRQSVAFWCNPISGHATLYWYQQILGQGPKLLIQFQNNGVVDDSQLPKDRFSAERLKGVDSTLKIQPAKLEDSAVYLCASSPRILITGELFFGEGSRLTVL.

The gene calls are TRBV29-1 and TRBJ1-3, with 7 bases lining up with TRBD1. Per germline, CDR1 SQVTM and CDR2 ANQGSEA. The CDR3 consists of 16 residues. The junction had 9 bases not matched to a gene; V was cut back by 4 bases and J by 0 bases. The CDR3 here is CSVVSPGTDSGNTIYF. In nucleotides, the CDR3 is TGCAGCGTTGTGTCTCCCGGGACAGACTCTGGAAACACCATATATTTT.

The V and J genes are TRBV28 and TRBJ1-5; the D gene is possibly TRBD1 (6 bases). V was trimmed by 1 base and J by 1 base, leaving 14 bases between them. CDR3 size: 17 residues. Germline V lookup: CDR1 MDHEN, CDR2 SYDVKM. In nucleotides, the CDR3 is TGTGCCAGCAGTTTATCGCGGGGGCGCGGGAGCAATCAGCCCCAGCATTTT. It translates to CASSLSRGRGSNQPQHF.

V gene TRBV6-5 combines with J gene TRBJ1-2; 8 bases agree with TRBD1. Germline-derived CDR1 and CDR2 are MNHEY and SVGAGI. The CDR3 extends over 13 amino acids. V shed 6 bases, J shed 2 bases, and the junction held 2 bases outside the gene matches. The CDR3 DNA follows: TGTGCCAGCAGCCGGGACAGGAACTATGGCTACACCTTC. This gives the protein CASSRDRNYGYTF.

The gene calls are TRBV13 and TRBJ2-3; D is unresolved. V lost 5 bases, J lost 1 base, and 10 bases lay in between. CDR1 is PRHDT and CDR2 is FYEKMQ in the germline V gene (reference sequence). This CDR3 contains 14 residues. In nucleotides, the CDR3 is TGTGCCAGCAGCCACGGCGGAGGCACAGATACGCAGTATTTT. This gives the protein CASSHGGGTDTQYF. Full variable domain (missing parts from reference TRBV13 and TRBJ2-3): AAGVIQSPRHLIKEKRETATLKCYPIPRHDTVYWYQQGPGQDPQFLISFYEKMQSDKGSIPDRFSAQQFSDYHSELNMSSLELGDSALYFCASSHGGGTDTQYFGPGTRLTVL.

The rearrangement links TRBV9 to TRBJ1-2; D remains unclear. Germline CDR1 is SGDLS and CDR2 is YYNGEE. The CDR3 runs to 14 residues. Trimming stripped 4 bases from V and 7 bases from J, with 17 bases between. CDR3 DNA sequence: TGTGCCAGCAGCCTAGAGCGGGCCTCGGGTGGCTACACCTTC. It codes for CASSLERASGGYTF.

The chain recombines TRBV4-1 with TRBJ1-1; D unresolved. The germline gives CDR1 MGHRA, CDR2 YSYEKL. The CDR3 is 14 residues long. The V end was cut by 0 bases, the J end by 1 base, with 6 bases between. The CDR3 spells CASSQEGENTEAFF. CDR3 coding DNA: TGCGCCAGCAGCCAAGAGGGAGAGAACACTGAAGCTTTCTTT.

The chain recombines TRBV5-1 with TRBJ1-2; D uncertain. CDR3 size: 14 residues. V gave up 0 bases and J gave up 5 bases, with 11 bases separating them. From germline, CDR1 is SGHRS and CDR2 YFSETQ. This CDR3 is CASSLARSDYGYTF. The DNA of the CDR3 is TGCGCCAGCAGCTTGGCCAGGTCAGATTATGGCTACACCTTC.

The CDR3 bases are TGTGCCTCTGGGCTCTCCTACGAGCAGTACTTC. Translated, it gives CASGLSYEQYF. The chain combines TRBV28 with TRBJ2-7, with unresolved D. Germline V gives CDR1 MDHEN, CDR2 SYDVKM. The CDR3 has 11 amino acids. The V gene lost 11 bases and the J gene lost 0 bases, with 8 bases spanning the gap.

Here the CDR3 reads CASSQAGALVTEAFF. CDR3 DNA sequence: TGTGCCAGCTCTCAAGCAGGGGCCTTGGTCACTGAAGCTTTCTTT. The rearrangement joins TRBV18 to TRBJ1-1; the D gene is possibly TRBD1 (6 bases). Germline CDR1 is KGHSH and CDR2 is LQKENI. The V gene lost 6 bases and the J gene lost 4 bases, with 18 bases spanning the gap. The CDR3 is 15 amino acids.

The count of this clone is one. The chain carries TRBV7-2 and TRBJ2-5; D unclear. Germline CDR1 and CDR2: SGHTA and FQGNSA. The ends were cut back, 3 bases at V and 3 bases at J, with 11 bases in the middle. The CDR3 contains 14 residues. The CDR3 sequence: CASSFASTEETQYF. The CDR3 DNA reads TGTGCCAGCAGCTTTGCGAGTACCGAAGAGACCCAGTACTTC.

The chain couples TRBV5-4 to TRBJ1-4, with 11 bases that match TRBD1. This CDR3 contains 14 residues. CDR1 and CDR2 (germline): SGHNT, YYREEE (reference sequence). V lost 4 bases and J lost 8; bases outside the gene matches: 4. CDR3 sequence reads: CASSPGTGGEKLFF. The CDR3 DNA reads TGTGCCAGCAGCCCAGGGACAGGGGGAGAAAAACTGTTTTTT.

V is TRBV28 and J is TRBJ1-1; no definite D call. This CDR3 has 12 amino acids. The V end lost 2 bases, the J end lost 8 bases, and 9 bases lay between the germline ends. Germline loops: CDR1 MDHEN, CDR2 SYDVKM. CDR3 region: CASSLGGREAFF. CDR3 in DNA: TGTGCCAGCAGTTTAGGAGGTCGCGAAGCTTTCTTT.

The rearrangement uses TRBV7-9 and TRBJ2-5; D unclear. The CDR3 covers 16 residues. V lost 4 bases and J lost 5, with 20 bases in between. Germline V gene data show CDR1 as SEHNR and CDR2 as FQNEAQ (reference sequence). The CDR3 spells CASSSSMEPLSETQYF. In DNA, the CDR3 is TGTGCCAGCAGCTCGTCGATGGAGCCTCTCTCGGAGACCCAGTACTTC.

The chain couples TRBV15 to TRBJ1-1; 10 bases match TRBD1. V shed 5 bases, J shed 5 bases, and the junction held 8 bases outside the gene matches. The CDR3 has 15 residues. CDR1 and CDR2 from the germline V gene are LNHNV and YYDKDF (reference sequence). CDR3 in DNA: TGTGCCACCAGCCTTTCCGGGACAGGGGAGACTGAAGCTTTCTTT. As protein: CATSLSGTGETEAFF.

The V and J genes are TRBV6-1 and TRBJ2-1; D call uncertain. This CDR3 spans 12 amino acids. CDR1 is MNHNS and CDR2 is SASEGT in the germline V gene. V lost 7 bases and J 7 bases, leaving 11 bases between the germline ends. The CDR3 coding sequence is TGTGCCAGCACGCCAACCCGAAATGAGCAGTTCTTC. This codes for CASTPTRNEQFF.

V and J are TRBV28 and TRBJ2-7; TRBD2 matches at 8 bases. CDR1 and CDR2 (germline): MDHEN, SYDVKM. J lost 1 base, V lost 2 bases, and 7 bases had no gene match. The CDR3 contains 16 residues. The CDR3 DNA is TGTGCCAGCAGTTTAGGGGCAGCGGGAGCGTCCTACGAGCAGTACTTC. Its protein is CASSLGAAGASYEQYF.

J is TRBJ1-4 and V is TRBV28; tentatively, D is TRBD1 (6 bases). Germline V gene data show CDR1 as MDHEN and CDR2 as SYDVKM. This CDR3 spans 15 amino acids. Trimming shortened V by 8 bases and J by 8 bases, and 21 bases separated the two germline ends. CDR3 residues: CASRLRGAGGEKLFF. In nucleotides, the CDR3 is TGTGCCAGCCGCCTCCGGGGGGCGGGGGGAGAAAAACTGTTTTTT.

The rearrangement links TRBV28 to TRBJ2-7, with D hard to call. The germline gives CDR1 MDHEN, CDR2 SYDVKM. The CDR3 is 13 amino acids. With 6 bases removed from V and 3 bases from J, the gap between germline ends came to 12 bases. For the CDR3, the DNA is TGTGCCAGCAGGCGGACCTTTCGCTACGAGCAGTACTTC. Its translation is CASRRTFRYEQYF.

In this sample, this clone turned up a few times. The chain links TRBV7-3 to TRBJ2-2, with TRBD1 as a possible D gene (6 bases). This CDR3 contains 16 residues. Germline V gene lookup returns CDR1 SGHTA and CDR2 FQGTGA. The V end was cut by 2 bases, the J end by 0 bases, with 10 bases between. The CDR3 DNA is TGTGCCAGCAGCTTATTACCAGGGGCGAACACCGGGGAGCTGTTTTTT. Encoded protein: CASSLLPGANTGELFF.

The chain carries TRBV7-3 and TRBJ2-7; perhaps TRBD2 as D (6 bases). The V gene's germline CDR1 is SGHTA and CDR2 FQGTGA. This CDR3 region has 13 residues. V gave up 4 bases and J gave up 6 bases, with 13 bases separating them. The CDR3 nucleotides read TGTGCCAGCAGCTCGTGGGTCGGGAGCGAGCAGTACTTC. As protein: CASSSWVGSEQYF.

The chain uses TRBV4-2 and TRBJ1-5, with D unclear. Germline values: CDR1 LGHNA, CDR2 YNFKEQ. The length of the CDR3 is 13 residues. The germline V and J ends were trimmed by 0 bases and 4 bases, with 4 bases remaining between them. The CDR3 region has the DNA TGTGCCAGCAGCCAAGAAGAGAATCAGCCCCAGCATTTT. Translated, it gives CASSQEENQPQHF.

The V gene is TRBV4-2, the J gene TRBJ2-3; 11 bases map to TRBD2. V lost 1 base and J lost 4; bases outside the gene matches: 7. Germline CDR1 and CDR2: LGHNA and YNFKEQ. This CDR3 is 17 amino acids long. CDR3 DNA sequence: TGTGCCAGCAGCCAAGTCCTAGCGGGAGGTCGGCCAGATACGCAGTATTTT. Residues: CASSQVLAGGRPDTQYF.

This clone was detected only once. The V call is TRBV11-3, the J call TRBJ1-1; D call uncertain. Trimming pared 1 base from V and 6 bases from J, leaving 18 bases between. The V gene's germline CDR1 is SGHNT and CDR2 YENEEA. The CDR3 extends over 16 amino acids. The CDR3 loop reads CASSLAAIRAESEAFF. The CDR3 bases are TGTGCCAGCAGCTTAGCCGCAATACGGGCAGAGTCTGAAGCTTTCTTT.

The count of this clone is one. This rearrangement joins TRBV11-2 to TRBJ1-2, with a possible D match to TRBD1 (5 bases). CDR1 is SGHAT, CDR2 FQNNGV, per germline. This CDR3 spans 12 amino acids. V lost 3 bases and J 13 bases, leaving 15 bases between the germline ends. CDR3 sequence: CASSFTGTPLTF. CDR3 bases: TGTGCCAGCAGCTTCACGGGGACCCCCCTCACCTTC.

V and J are TRBV18 and TRBJ2-1; D possibly corresponds to TRBD1 (5 bases). CDR1 and CDR2 from the germline V gene are KGHSH and LQKENI. This CDR3 contains 11 residues. Deletions cut 6 bases from V and 8 bases from J, with 8 bases between. The CDR3 loop reads CASSLGDEQFF. The CDR3 DNA reads TGTGCCAGCTCGCTAGGGGATGAGCAGTTCTTC.